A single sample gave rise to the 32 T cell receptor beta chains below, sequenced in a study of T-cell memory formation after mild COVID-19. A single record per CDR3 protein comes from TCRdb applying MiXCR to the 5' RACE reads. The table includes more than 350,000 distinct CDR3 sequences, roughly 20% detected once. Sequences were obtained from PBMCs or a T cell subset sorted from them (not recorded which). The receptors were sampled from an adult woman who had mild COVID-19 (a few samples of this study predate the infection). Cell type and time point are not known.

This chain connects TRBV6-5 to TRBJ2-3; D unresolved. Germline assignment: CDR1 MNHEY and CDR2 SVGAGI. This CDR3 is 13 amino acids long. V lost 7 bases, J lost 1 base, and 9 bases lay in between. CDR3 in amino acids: CASTFPGTDTQYF. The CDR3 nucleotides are TGTGCCAGCACCTTTCCCGGCACAGATACGCAGTATTTT.

CDR3 protein: CATSDWPGQGSDTQYF. The CDR3 nucleotides are TGTGCCACCAGTGATTGGCCGGGACAGGGGTCCGATACGCAGTATTTT. V is TRBV24-1 and J is TRBJ2-3; TRBD1 agrees at 10 bases. The J segment lost 6 bases and the V segment lost 2 bases, leaving 7 bases of the junction unmatched. The CDR3 loop spans 16 amino acids. CDR1 is KGHDR and CDR2 is SFDVKD in the germline V gene.

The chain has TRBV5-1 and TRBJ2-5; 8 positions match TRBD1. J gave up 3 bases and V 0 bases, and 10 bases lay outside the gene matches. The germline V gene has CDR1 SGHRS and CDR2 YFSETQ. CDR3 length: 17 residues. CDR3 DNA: TGCGCCAGCAGCTTGGACCCTGGACAGGGTGGTAAAGAGACCCAGTACTTC. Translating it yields CASSLDPGQGGKETQYF.

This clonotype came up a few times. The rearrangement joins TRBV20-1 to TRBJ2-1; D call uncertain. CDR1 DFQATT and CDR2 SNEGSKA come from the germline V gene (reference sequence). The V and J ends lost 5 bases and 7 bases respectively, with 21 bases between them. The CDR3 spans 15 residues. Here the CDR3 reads CSARVLRNPSNEQFF. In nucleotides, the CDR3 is TGCAGTGCTCGAGTGCTGCGTAACCCGTCTAATGAGCAGTTCTTC.

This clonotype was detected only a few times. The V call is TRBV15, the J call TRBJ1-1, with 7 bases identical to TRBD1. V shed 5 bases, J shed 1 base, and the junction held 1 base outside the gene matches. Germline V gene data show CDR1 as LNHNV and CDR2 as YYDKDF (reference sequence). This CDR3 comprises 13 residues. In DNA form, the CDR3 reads TGTGCCACCAGCCAGGGGGGGAACACTGAAGCTTTCTTT. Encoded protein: CATSQGGNTEAFF.

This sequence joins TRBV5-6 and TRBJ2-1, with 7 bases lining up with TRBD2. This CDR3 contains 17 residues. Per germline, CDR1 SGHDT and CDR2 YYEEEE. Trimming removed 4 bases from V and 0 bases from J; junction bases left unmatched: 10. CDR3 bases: TGTGCCAGCAGCCGGGGTAGCGGGCCCAGCTCCTACAATGAGCAGTTCTTC. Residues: CASSRGSGPSSYNEQFF.

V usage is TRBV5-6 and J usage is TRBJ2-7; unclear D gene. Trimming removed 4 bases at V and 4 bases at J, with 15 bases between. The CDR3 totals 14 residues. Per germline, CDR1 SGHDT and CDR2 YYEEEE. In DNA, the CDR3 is TGTGCCAGCAGCAGACGAAAACTCGATTACGAGCAGTACTTC. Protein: CASSRRKLDYEQYF.

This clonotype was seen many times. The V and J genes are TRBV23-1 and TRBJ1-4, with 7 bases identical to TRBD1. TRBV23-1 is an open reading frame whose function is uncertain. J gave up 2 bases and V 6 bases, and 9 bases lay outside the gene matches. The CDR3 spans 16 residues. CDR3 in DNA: TGCGCCAGCAGCCAAGGGAGGACAGGCACTAATGAAAAACTGTTTTTT. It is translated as CASSQGRTGTNEKLFF.

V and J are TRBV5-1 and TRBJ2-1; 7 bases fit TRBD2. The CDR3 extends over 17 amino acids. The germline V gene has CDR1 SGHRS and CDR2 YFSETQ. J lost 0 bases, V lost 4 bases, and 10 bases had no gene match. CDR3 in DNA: TGCGCCAGCAGCCTAGAGCGGGAAGGTGTCTCCTACAATGAGCAGTTCTTC. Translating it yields CASSLEREGVSYNEQFF.

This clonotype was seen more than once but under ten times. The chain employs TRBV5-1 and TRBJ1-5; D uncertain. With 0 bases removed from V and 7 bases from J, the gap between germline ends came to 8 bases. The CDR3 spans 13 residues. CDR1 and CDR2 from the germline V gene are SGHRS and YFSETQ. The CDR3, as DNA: TGCGCCAGCAGCTTGGGGCAAGCCCAGCCCCAGCATTTT. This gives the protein CASSLGQAQPQHF.

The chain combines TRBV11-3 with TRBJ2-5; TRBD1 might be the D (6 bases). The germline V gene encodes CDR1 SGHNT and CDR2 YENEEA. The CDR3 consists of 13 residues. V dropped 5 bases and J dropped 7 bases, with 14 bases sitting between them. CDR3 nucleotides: TGTGCCAGCAGCCCAACAGGGTTTGGGACCCAGTACTTC. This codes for CASSPTGFGTQYF.

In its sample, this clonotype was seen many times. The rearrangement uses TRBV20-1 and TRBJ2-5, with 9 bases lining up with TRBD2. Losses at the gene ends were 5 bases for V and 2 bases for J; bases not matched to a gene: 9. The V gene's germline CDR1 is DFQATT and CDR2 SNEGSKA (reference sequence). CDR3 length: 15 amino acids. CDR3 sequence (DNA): TGCAGTGCTCTAAGGGGGCTAGCGGGGCAAGAGACCCAGTACTTC. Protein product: CSALRGLAGQETQYF.

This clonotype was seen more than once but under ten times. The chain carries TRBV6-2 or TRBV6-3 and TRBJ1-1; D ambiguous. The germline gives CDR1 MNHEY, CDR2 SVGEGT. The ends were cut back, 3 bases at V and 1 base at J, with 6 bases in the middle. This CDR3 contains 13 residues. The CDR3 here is CASSYSRNTEAFF. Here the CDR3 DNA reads TGTGCCAGCAGTTATTCGAGGAACACTGAAGCTTTCTTT.

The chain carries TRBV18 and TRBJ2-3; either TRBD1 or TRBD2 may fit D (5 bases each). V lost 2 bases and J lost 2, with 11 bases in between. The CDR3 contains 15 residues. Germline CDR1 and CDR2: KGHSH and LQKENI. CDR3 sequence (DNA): TGTGCCAGCTCACCAGGGACGGGCTTCACAGATACGCAGTATTTT. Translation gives CASSPGTGFTDTQYF.

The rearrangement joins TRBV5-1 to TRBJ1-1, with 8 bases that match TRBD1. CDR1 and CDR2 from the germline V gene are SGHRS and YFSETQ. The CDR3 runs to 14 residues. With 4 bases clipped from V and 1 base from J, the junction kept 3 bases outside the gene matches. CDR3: CASSVTGENTEAFF. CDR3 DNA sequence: TGCGCCAGCAGCGTGACAGGGGAGAACACTGAAGCTTTCTTT.

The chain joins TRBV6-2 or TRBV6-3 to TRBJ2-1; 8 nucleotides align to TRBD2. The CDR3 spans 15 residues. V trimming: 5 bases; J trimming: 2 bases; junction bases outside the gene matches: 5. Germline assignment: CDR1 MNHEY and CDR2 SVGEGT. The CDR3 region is CASSPAGEPYNEQFF. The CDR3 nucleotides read TGTGCCAGCAGTCCAGCGGGAGAGCCCTACAATGAGCAGTTCTTC.

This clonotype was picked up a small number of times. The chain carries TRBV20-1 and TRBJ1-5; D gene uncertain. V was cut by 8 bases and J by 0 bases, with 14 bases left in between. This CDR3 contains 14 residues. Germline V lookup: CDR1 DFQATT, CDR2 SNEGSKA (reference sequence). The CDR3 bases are TGCAGTACTTGGACGGGGTATAGCAATCAGCCCCAGCATTTT. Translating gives CSTWTGYSNQPQHF.

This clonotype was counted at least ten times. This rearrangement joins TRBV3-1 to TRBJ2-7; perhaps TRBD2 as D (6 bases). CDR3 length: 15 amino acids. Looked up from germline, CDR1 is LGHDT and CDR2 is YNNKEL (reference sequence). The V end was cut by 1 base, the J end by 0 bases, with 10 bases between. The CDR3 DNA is TGTGCCAGCAGCCAAGCGGCGGGGAGCTCCTACGAGCAGTACTTC. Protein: CASSQAAGSSYEQYF.

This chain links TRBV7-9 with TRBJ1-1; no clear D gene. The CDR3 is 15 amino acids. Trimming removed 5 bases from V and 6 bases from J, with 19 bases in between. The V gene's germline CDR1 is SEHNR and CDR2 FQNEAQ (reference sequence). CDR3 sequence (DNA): TGTGCCAGCAGCCTCGGGTTGAAAGGTATAGCTGAAGCTTTCTTT. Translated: CASSLGLKGIAEAFF.

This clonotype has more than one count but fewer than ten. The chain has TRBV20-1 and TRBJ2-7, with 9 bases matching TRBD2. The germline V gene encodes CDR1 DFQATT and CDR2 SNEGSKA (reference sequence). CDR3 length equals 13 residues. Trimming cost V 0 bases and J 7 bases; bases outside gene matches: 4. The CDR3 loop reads CSARDRLAGEQYF. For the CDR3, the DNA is TGCAGTGCTAGAGATCGGCTAGCGGGGGAGCAGTACTTC.

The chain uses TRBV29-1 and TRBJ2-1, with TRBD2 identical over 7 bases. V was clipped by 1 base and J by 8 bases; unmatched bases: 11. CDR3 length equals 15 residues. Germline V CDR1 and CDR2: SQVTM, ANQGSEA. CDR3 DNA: TGCAGCGTTGAAGGTACGGAGCGGGGAGGGGATGAGCAGTTCTTC. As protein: CSVEGTERGGDEQFF.

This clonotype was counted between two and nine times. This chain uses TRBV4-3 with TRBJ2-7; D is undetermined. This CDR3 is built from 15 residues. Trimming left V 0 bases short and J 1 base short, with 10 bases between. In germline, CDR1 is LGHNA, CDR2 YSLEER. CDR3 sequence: CASSQEVMRSYEQYF. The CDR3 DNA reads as TGCGCCAGCAGCCAAGAGGTGATGAGGTCCTACGAGCAGTACTTC.

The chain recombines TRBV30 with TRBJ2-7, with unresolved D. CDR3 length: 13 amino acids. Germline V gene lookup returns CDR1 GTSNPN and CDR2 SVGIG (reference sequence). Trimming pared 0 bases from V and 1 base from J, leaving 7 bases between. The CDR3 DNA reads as TGTGCCTGGAGTGTAGCAGTTTCCTACGAGCAGTACTTC. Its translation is CAWSVAVSYEQYF.

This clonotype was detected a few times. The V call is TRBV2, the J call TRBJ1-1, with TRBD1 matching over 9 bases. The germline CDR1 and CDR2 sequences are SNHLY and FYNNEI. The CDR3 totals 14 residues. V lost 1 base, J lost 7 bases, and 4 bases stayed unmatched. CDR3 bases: TGTGCCAGCAGTGAAGACAGGGGGCAGGGTGAAGCTTTCTTT. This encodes CASSEDRGQGEAFF. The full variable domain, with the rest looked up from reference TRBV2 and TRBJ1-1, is EPEVTQTPSHQVTQMGQEVILRCVPISNHLYFYWYRQILGQKVEFLVSFYNNEISEKSEIFDDQFSVERPDGSNFTLKIRSTKLEDSAMYFCASSEDRGQGEAFFGQGTRLTVV.

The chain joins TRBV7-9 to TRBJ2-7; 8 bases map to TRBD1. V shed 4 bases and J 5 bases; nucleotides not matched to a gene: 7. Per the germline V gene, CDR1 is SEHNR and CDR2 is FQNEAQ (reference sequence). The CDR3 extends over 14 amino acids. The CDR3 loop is CASSSTGGRNEQYF. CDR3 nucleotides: TGTGCCAGCAGCTCCACAGGGGGTAGAAACGAGCAGTACTTC. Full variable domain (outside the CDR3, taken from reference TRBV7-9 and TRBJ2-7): DTGVSQNPRHKITKRGQNVTFRCDPISEHNRLYWYRQTLGQGPEFLTYFQNEAQLEKSRLLSDRFSAERPKGSFSTLEIQRTEQGDSAMYLCASSSTGGRNEQYFGPGTRLTVT.

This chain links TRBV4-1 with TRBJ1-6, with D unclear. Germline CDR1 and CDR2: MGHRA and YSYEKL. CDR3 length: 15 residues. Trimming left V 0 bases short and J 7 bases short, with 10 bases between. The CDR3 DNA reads TGCGCCAGCAGCCAAGAACGCGGGTTCAATTCACCCCTCCACTTT. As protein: CASSQERGFNSPLHF.

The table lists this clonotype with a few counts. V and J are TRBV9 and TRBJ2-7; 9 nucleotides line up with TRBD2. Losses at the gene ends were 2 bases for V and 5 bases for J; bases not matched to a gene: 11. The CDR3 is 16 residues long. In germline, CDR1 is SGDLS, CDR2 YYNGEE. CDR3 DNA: TGTGCCAGCAGCGTTACCGGACTAGCGTCTATACACGAGCAGTACTTC. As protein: CASSVTGLASIHEQYF.

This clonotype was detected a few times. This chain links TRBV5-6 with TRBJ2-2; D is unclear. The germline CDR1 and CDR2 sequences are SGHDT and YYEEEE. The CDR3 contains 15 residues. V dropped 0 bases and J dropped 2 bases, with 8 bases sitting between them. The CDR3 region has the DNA TGTGCCAGCAGCTTGGTCGCGGACAACACCGGGGAGCTGTTTTTT. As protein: CASSLVADNTGELFF.

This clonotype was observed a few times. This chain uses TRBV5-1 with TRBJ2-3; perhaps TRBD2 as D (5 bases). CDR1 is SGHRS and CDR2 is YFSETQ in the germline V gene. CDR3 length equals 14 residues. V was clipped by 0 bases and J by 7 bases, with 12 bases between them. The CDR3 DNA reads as TGCGCCAGCAGCTTGGCCGTAAGGGAGCATACGCAGTATTTT. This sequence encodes CASSLAVREHTQYF. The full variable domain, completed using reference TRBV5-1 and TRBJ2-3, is KAGVTQTPRYLIKTRGQQVTLSCSPISGHRSVSWYQQTPGQGLQFLFEYFSETQRNKGNFPGRFSGRQFSNSRSEMNVSTLELGDSALYLCASSLAVREHTQYFGPGTRLTVL.

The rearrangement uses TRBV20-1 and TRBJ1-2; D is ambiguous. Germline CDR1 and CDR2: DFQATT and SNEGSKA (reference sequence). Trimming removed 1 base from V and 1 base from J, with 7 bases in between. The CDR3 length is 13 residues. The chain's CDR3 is CSARGDVNYGYTF. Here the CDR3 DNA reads TGCAGTGCTAGAGGAGACGTTAACTATGGCTACACCTTC.

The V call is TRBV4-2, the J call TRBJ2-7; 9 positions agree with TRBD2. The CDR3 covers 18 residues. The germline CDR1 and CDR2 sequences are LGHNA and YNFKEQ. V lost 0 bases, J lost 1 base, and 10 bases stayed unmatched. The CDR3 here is CASSQDSGSGGLSYEQYF. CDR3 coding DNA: TGTGCCAGCAGCCAAGATAGCGGTAGCGGGGGCCTATCCTACGAGCAGTACTTC.

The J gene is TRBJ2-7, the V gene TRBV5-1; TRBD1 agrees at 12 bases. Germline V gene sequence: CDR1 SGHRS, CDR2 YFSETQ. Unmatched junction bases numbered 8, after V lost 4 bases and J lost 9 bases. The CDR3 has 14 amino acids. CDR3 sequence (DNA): TGCGCCAGCAGCCTACGGGACAGGGGGCAAGGGCAGTACTTC. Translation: CASSLRDRGQGQYF.